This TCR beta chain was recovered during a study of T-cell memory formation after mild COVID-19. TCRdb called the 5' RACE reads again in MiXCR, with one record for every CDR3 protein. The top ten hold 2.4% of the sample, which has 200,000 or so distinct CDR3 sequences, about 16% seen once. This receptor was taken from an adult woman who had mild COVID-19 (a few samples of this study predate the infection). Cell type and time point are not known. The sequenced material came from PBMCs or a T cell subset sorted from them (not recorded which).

CDR3 residues: CASSLALIPGGKYEQYF. The CDR3 nucleotides are TGTGCCAGCAGCTTAGCGCTCATCCCAGGGGGAAAATACGAGCAGTACTTC. The chain has TRBV7-2 and TRBJ2-7; 7 positions match TRBD1. Germline assignment: CDR1 SGHTA and CDR2 FQGNSA. The CDR3 is 17 residues long. V trimming: 0 bases; J trimming: 4 bases; junction bases outside the gene matches: 12.